This record covers a single T cell receptor beta chain. Generated by immunoSEQ multiplex PCR, the TCRdb table keeps only in-frame clones and is missing some. Here the sample spans 95,000 to 120,000 clones, 65% to 85% being singletons. The sample comes from a study of blood T cell repertoires in COVID-19. Study-wide background: COVID-19 samples collected from the United States, Italy and Spain covered acute and convalescent phases. PBMCs, B-cell-depleted T cells, or T cells provided the cDNA or gDNA that made up the material.

Germline values: CDR1 MNHNS, CDR2 SASEGT. This CDR3 contains 13 residues. Trimming took off 3 bases at V and 2 bases at J, with 7 bases between the two ends. This sequence joins TRBV6-1 and TRBJ1-2; no clear D gene. The origin of this receptor is a man aged 50-60 years with acute or convalescent COVID-19. The sequencing input was peripheral blood. The CDR3 DNA is TGTGCCAGCAGTGAGAGTCTGAACTATGGCTACACCTTC. Its translation: CASSESLNYGYTF.